This T cell receptor beta chain was documented in a study of CD8 T cells in Susac syndrome. Per germline, CDR1 MGHDK and CDR2 SYGVNS. Trimming pared 6 bases from V and 2 bases from J, leaving 12 bases between. The CDR3 sequence is 14 residues long. RNA was extracted with the RNeasy kit, and a quantity of about 0.45 to 1 ug was reverse transcribed using random hexamers. Via MiXCR, TCRdb re-called the immunoSEQ multiplex PCR reads, giving one row per CDR3 protein. The data contain some 240,000 distinct CDR3 sequences, 96% of them singletons. The TCR sequence derives from a human donor with Susac syndrome. J is TRBJ2-3 and V is TRBV25-1, with unresolved D. Sequences were obtained from CD4+ T cells from PBMCs. In DNA, the CDR3 is TGTGCCAGCAGACCTCCTACTCCCACAGATACGCAGTATTTT. Amino acids: CASRPPTPTDTQYF.